This T cell receptor beta chain was profiled in a study of graft-versus-host responses after intestinal transplantation. As regards this clone: As yet, its antigen is unknown.

Study-wide points: GvH clones were identified in recipient marrow, with some first appearing in ileum or blood.

This CDR3 has 16 amino acids. TCRdb's copy holds only in-frame clones and misses some; the assay was immunoSEQ multiplex PCR. The sample shows 6,500 to 9,500 clones, under 95% of them seen only once. The gene calls are TRBV21-1 and TRBJ1-2; the table's D call, TRBD1, was not checked against the DNA. TRBV21-1 is a pseudogene locus. This sample comprised PBMCs, obtained approximately 32 days after intestinal transplant. The origin of this receptor is a human patient who received an intestinal transplant, so some T cells may come from the graft donor. The CDR3 DNA follows: TGTGCCAGCAGCAAAGTGGCAGATCGATGTTTGTATGGCTACACCTTC. It translates to CASSKVADRCLYGYTF.